Sequencing of this TCR beta chain was carried out in a study of identifying expanded T cells in peripheral blood (dated by TCRdb to the late 2010s). About the study as a whole: Technical replicates were generated by sequencing separate aliquots of the same genomic DNA pool, with four replicates compared pairwise.

Study-wide conclusions, independent of this receptor: For all healthy donors, the variance in clone template counts between approximately 2-week samples rose significantly as total template count increased. The binomial model flagged around 1.2 differentially abundant clones between technical replicates, compared with about 16 over about two weeks and 19 over about four weeks. Across all healthy-donor time intervals, the beta-binomial model significantly cut both the number of clones called differentially abundant and the false-positive rate. The authors expected that biological variance in healthy repertoires might rise further over much longer intervals, such as months to years.

Turning to this clone: The antigen this receptor binds is unknown. No qualities accompany the bases; no much larger clone lies one base away.

TCRbeta CDR3 regions were profiled with the immunoSEQ Assay using bias-controlled multiplex PCR amplification of genomic DNA. Regarding the original processing steps: To quantify the absolute abundance of each unique TCRbeta CDR3 region, the sequences were collapsed and filtered. Two models were used to test differential abundance: a binomial model (Fisher-equivalent) and a beta-binomial model that adds time-dependent variance fitted from healthy donors. Clones with fewer than 5 combined templates were excluded, and clones with Benjamini-Hochberg FDR below 0.01 were called differentially abundant. Beta-binomial variance was modeled as a function of total template count across the two samples using the form v = (b*log(k)+a)^2. Held by TCRdb, this immuneACCESS table contains in-frame sequences only and omits some clones. Under half of the omission traces to an unresolved V gene where checked; the cause of the rest is unknown. The V and J calls and clone size are taken from that table; D and trimming were inferred from the DNA. Across this sample there are more than 85,000 clones, with less than 90% seen only once. Together, the top ten hold 7.5% to 9.5% of the sample.

During the collection period, no infections or other immune events were recorded for the healthy donors. Time-dependent variance in a beta-binomial model of T-cell clone differential abundance was calibrated using healthy-donor blood repertoires as a training cohort. The training cohort comprised roughly ten healthy donors, 3 female and 7 male. Donor ages ranged from roughly 29 to 64 years, with an average of approximately 43 years. Whole blood was collected from each healthy donor at three time points spaced approximately 2 weeks apart and obtained from a commercial supplier. Genomic DNA was extracted from unsorted whole blood for immunosequencing. The source material was blood. The sequence came from a person aged 18 to 69 in good health.

The DNA reads TGTGCCAGCAGTGGACAGACCTCTGGAAACACCATATATTTT. Its protein is CASSGQTSGNTIYF. Rearrangement joined TRBV2 to TRBJ1-3, with TRBD1 tentatively as D gene (5 bases match). Its CDR3 holds 14 amino acids, cysteine through phenylalanine. The retained sequence is limited to the CDR3, 42 bases, with the frame set at the first base. CDR1 and CDR2, per the germline V gene, are SNHLY and FYNNEI. V is clipped by 4 bases and J by 0 bases, and the sequence between their germline boundaries is 7 bases long.